Each of the 30 T cell receptor beta chains below was sequenced from the same sample in a study of post-analysis software for immune sequencing data. The study's findings and limits: TRBV segments more frequent in patients than in controls numbered about five and included TRBV5-6, TRBV5-1 and TRBV20-1.

cDNA libraries of TCR beta carried unique molecular identifiers. TCRdb re-analysed the PCR reads in MiXCR, keeping a single row per CDR3 protein. The table shows some 260,000 distinct CDR3 sequences, with 30% to 45% occurring only once. These receptors have no known antigen. Sequencing input: blood. Every receptor here comes from a girl aged 10-17 years with multiple sclerosis.

This clonotype was picked up many times. The chain carries TRBV15 and TRBJ2-5; D tentatively reads TRBD1 or TRBD2 (5 bases each). The CDR3 extends over 15 amino acids. The germline V and J ends were trimmed by 8 bases and 0 bases, with 16 bases remaining between them. CDR1 is LNHNV, CDR2 YYDKDF, per germline (reference sequence). The CDR3 DNA sequence: TGTGCCACCGAGAGAGGGGAACGAGACCAAGAGACCCAGTACTTC. This codes for CATERGERDQETQYF.

The V gene is TRBV5-1, the J gene TRBJ1-3; D unresolved. Trimming removed 3 bases at V and 2 bases at J, with 12 bases between. The CDR3 is made up of 15 amino acids. Germline CDR1 and CDR2: SGHRS and YFSETQ. CDR3: CASSSTGRPGNTIYF. The CDR3 DNA is TGCGCCAGCAGCTCGACGGGGAGGCCTGGAAACACCATATATTTT. The complete variable domain, with remaining parts taken from reference TRBV5-1 and TRBJ1-3, reads KAGVTQTPRYLIKTRGQQVTLSCSPISGHRSVSWYQQTPGQGLQFLFEYFSETQRNKGNFPGRFSGRQFSNSRSEMNVSTLELGDSALYLCASSSTGRPGNTIYFGEGSWLTVV.

This clonotype was detected ten times or more. The chain is built from TRBV3-1 and TRBJ1-2, with a possible D match to TRBD1 (5 bases). The CDR3 runs 14 residues. The ends were cut back, 0 bases at V and 7 bases at J, with 12 bases in the middle. The germline gives CDR1 LGHDT, CDR2 YNNKEL (reference sequence). The CDR3: CASSQDHGGRGYTF. Here the CDR3 DNA reads TGTGCCAGCAGCCAAGATCATGGGGGTCGTGGCTACACCTTC.

For this clonotype: A single base separates this from a much larger clone, so it may be a read error. The chain employs TRBV27 and TRBJ2-5; 10 nucleotides align to TRBD1. Germline CDR1 and CDR2: MNHEY and SMNVEV (reference sequence). This CDR3 contains 15 residues. J gave up 4 bases and V 2 bases, and 4 bases lay outside the gene matches. For the CDR3, the DNA is TGTGCCAGCAGTTTAGGACAGGGGGAGGGAGAGACCCAGTACTTC. It yields the protein CASSLGQGEGETQYF.

To note about this clonotype: At one of its ends the junction is not consistent with the germline gene, which may arise from a read error. This chain uses TRBV19 with TRBJ2-1; 7 nucleotides agree with TRBD2. The germline V gene encodes CDR1 LNHDA and CDR2 SQIVND (reference sequence). There are 15 residues in the CDR3. This chain's CDR3 is CASSAVGGSYNEQFF. As DNA, the CDR3 is TGTGCTAGTAGTGCTGTGGGAGGGTCCTACAATGAGCAGTTCTTC.

This rearrangement joins TRBV6-5 to TRBJ2-7; D gene ambiguous. The germline gives CDR1 MNHEY, CDR2 SVGAGI. With 5 bases removed from V and 0 bases from J, the gap between germline ends came to 11 bases. This CDR3 has 14 residues. CDR3 sequence (DNA): TGTGCCAGCAGTATACAACAGTCCTCCTACGAGCAGTACTTC. Encoded protein: CASSIQQSSYEQYF.

The V gene is TRBV20-1, the J gene TRBJ1-2, with a tentative D call TRBD1 (5 bases). The V and J ends lost 0 bases and 4 bases respectively, with 15 bases between them. This CDR3 contains 15 residues. CDR1 and CDR2 (germline): DFQATT, SNEGSKA (reference sequence). The CDR3 DNA sequence: TGCAGTGCTAGAGATCGCGGGGCAGACGCCTATGGCTACACCTTC. Protein: CSARDRGADAYGYTF.

This clonotype was found many times. The chain links TRBV12-3 or TRBV12-4 to TRBJ1-2; D is unresolved. CDR3 size: 12 residues. The ends were cut back, 4 bases at V and 4 bases at J, with 7 bases in the middle. The CDR3 DNA is TGTGCCAGCAGTTCCGTTCCCTATGGCTACACCTTC. The encoded protein is CASSSVPYGYTF.

The chain carries TRBV7-2 and TRBJ2-2; 8 positions match TRBD2. The CDR3 spans 14 residues. J lost 8 bases, V lost 3 bases, and 5 bases had no gene match. The germline V gene has CDR1 SGHTA and CDR2 FQGNSA. CDR3 DNA sequence: TGTGCCAGCAGCTTGGGCGGGGGGAAGGGGGAGCTGTTTTTT. Encoded protein: CASSLGGGKGELFF.

This chain uses TRBV13 with TRBJ2-1; D is possibly TRBD1 (6 bases). V shed 5 bases and J shed 3 bases, with 11 bases lying between them. The CDR3 loop spans 14 amino acids. CDR1 is PRHDT, CDR2 FYEKMQ, per germline (reference sequence). CDR3 region: CASSGTGHYNEQFF. CDR3 nucleotide sequence: TGTGCCAGCAGCGGAACGGGACACTACAATGAGCAGTTCTTC.

This clonotype was picked up many times. The genes are TRBV29-1 and TRBJ1-4, with TRBD1 matching over 9 bases. The CDR3 loop spans 16 amino acids. V gave up 8 bases and J gave up 3 bases; unmatched junction bases: 13. Germline CDR1 SQVTM, CDR2 ANQGSEA. The CDR3 nucleotides read TGCAGCCCTACCAGCCGGGACAGGGCTGCTAATGAAAAACTGTTTTTT. Its protein is CSPTSRDRAANEKLFF.

In its sample, this clonotype was seen many times. The genes are TRBV9 and TRBJ2-2; maybe TRBD1 (5 bases). Trimming took off 0 bases at V and 5 bases at J, with 14 bases between the two ends. Germline V gives CDR1 SGDLS, CDR2 YYNGEE. The CDR3 is 16 residues long. The CDR3 DNA reads as TGTGCCAGCAGCGTAGCCCCCAGGGCGGCGACCGGGGAGCTGTTTTTT. Amino acid sequence: CASSVAPRAATGELFF.

This clonotype was seen ten or more times. In DNA, the CDR3 is TGTGCCACCAGCATAAGGACAGGGAGTGGCTACACCTTC. Amino acid sequence: CATSIRTGSGYTF. The chain uses TRBV15 and TRBJ1-2; 8 nucleotides line up with TRBD1. This CDR3 comprises 13 residues. The germline V gene encodes CDR1 LNHNV and CDR2 YYDKDF (reference sequence). V shed 4 bases and J 7 bases; nucleotides not matched to a gene: 5.

CDR3 residues: CSARDGGDIYYGYTF. The CDR3 DNA is TGCAGTGCTAGAGATGGGGGCGACATCTACTATGGCTACACCTTC. The chain joins TRBV20-1 to TRBJ1-2; perhaps TRBD1 as D (6 bases). The germline gives CDR1 DFQATT, CDR2 SNEGSKA (reference sequence). This CDR3 is built from 15 residues. V was cut by 0 bases and J by 3 bases, with 14 bases left in between.

To note about this clonotype: A much larger clonotype is one base distant, so this may be a read error. V and J are TRBV29-1 and TRBJ1-6, with unresolved D. CDR1 SQVTM and CDR2 ANQGSEA come from the germline V gene. The CDR3 loop spans 13 amino acids. The V gene lost 7 bases and the J gene lost 6 bases, with 13 bases spanning the gap. This chain's CDR3 is CSGATSPNSPLHF. The CDR3 DNA reads TGCAGCGGGGCAACTAGTCCTAATTCACCCCTCCACTTT.

Worth noting for this clonotype: Possible read error: a much larger clone is one base away. The V and J genes are TRBV5-1 and TRBJ1-1; maybe TRBD1 (5 bases). V lost 4 bases and J lost 8, with 15 bases in between. The CDR3 length is 13 residues. Germline CDR1 SGHRS, CDR2 YFSETQ. The CDR3 DNA follows: TGCGCCAGCAGCGGGGACCTAGACAAAGAAGCTTTCTTT. It is translated as CASSGDLDKEAFF.

J is TRBJ2-6 and V is TRBV10-2; TRBD2 matches at 7 bases. Germline assignment: CDR1 WSHSY and CDR2 SAAADI. V dropped 8 bases and J dropped 4; count of bases not matched to a gene: 5. The CDR3 spans 14 residues. The CDR3 loop is CASWGGTGANVLTF. Written as DNA, the CDR3 is TGCGCCAGCTGGGGGGGTACCGGGGCCAACGTCCTGACTTTC.

On this clonotype: A much larger clone is a single base away; this may be a read error. The chain combines TRBV6-6 with TRBJ2-5, with 11 bases matching TRBD1. With V trimmed by 7 bases and J by 4 bases, 5 bases remained unmatched. The CDR3 totals 14 residues. Germline lookup yields CDR1 MNHNY and CDR2 SVGAGI (reference sequence). CDR3 residues: CASKTGTGGETQYF. CDR3 DNA sequence: TGTGCCAGCAAGACCGGGACAGGGGGAGAGACCCAGTACTTC.

This clonotype is a singleton in its sample. CDR3 nucleotides: TGTGCCAGCCTGTCAGGACAGGTGTTAAACATTCAGTACTTC. It encodes CASLSGQVLNIQYF. The chain combines TRBV2 with TRBJ2-4; TRBD1 matches 7 bases. Germline loops: CDR1 SNHLY, CDR2 FYNNEI. This CDR3 has 14 residues. V lost 8 bases to trimming and J lost 6 bases; unmatched junction nucleotides: 10.

This chain uses TRBV27 with TRBJ1-6; no reliable D call. The ends were cut back, 2 bases at V and 1 base at J, with 9 bases in the middle. CDR1 and CDR2 from the germline V gene are MNHEY and SMNVEV (reference sequence). The CDR3 has 16 amino acids. This CDR3 reads CASSLMPRSYNSPLHF. The CDR3 coding sequence is TGTGCCAGCAGTTTAATGCCCAGGTCCTATAATTCACCCCTCCACTTT.

A few counts support this clonotype. The chain carries TRBV29-1 and TRBJ1-1; 8 bases align to TRBD1. The CDR3 contains 13 residues. V gave up 6 bases and J gave up 5 bases; unmatched junction bases: 8. In germline, CDR1 is SQVTM, CDR2 ANQGSEA. CDR3 amino acids: CSVDRTGRTEAFF. The CDR3 bases are TGCAGCGTCGATCGGACAGGGCGGACTGAAGCTTTCTTT.

As for this clonotype: The junction shows a germline mismatch at one end, possibly a read error. The rearrangement joins TRBV11-2 to TRBJ1-1, with 7 positions matching TRBD1. CDR1 and CDR2 from the germline V gene are SGHAT and FQNNGV. The CDR3 runs 15 residues. Written as DNA, the CDR3 is TGTGCCGGCAGCACTTTCACAGGGGTGAACACTGAAGCTTTCTTT. This translates into CAGSTFTGVNTEAFF.

The chain joins TRBV19 to TRBJ2-1, with D perhaps TRBD1 (6 bases). CDR1 is LNHDA, CDR2 SQIVND, per germline (reference sequence). Deletions cut 3 bases from V and 0 bases from J, with 9 bases between. CDR3 length: 15 residues. The CDR3 region has the DNA TGTGCCAGTAGTATTGACAGGAGCTCCTACAATGAGCAGTTCTTC. Protein: CASSIDRSSYNEQFF.

This clonotype has just one count. This may come from a read error, since a much larger clone is one base off. V and J are TRBV4-2 and TRBJ2-2; 8 bases line up with TRBD1. Germline V CDR1 and CDR2: LGHNA, YNFKEQ. The CDR3 runs 17 residues. The CDR3 protein is CASNQDPDRENTGELFF. In DNA, the CDR3 is TGTGCCAGCAACCAAGACCCGGACAGGGAAAACACCGGGGAGCTGTTTTTT.

The sample holds many counts of this clonotype. This chain joins TRBV10-3 and TRBJ1-5; D unclear. The CDR3 runs 13 residues. Germline lookup yields CDR1 ENHRY and CDR2 SYGVKD. V was cut by 2 bases and J by 7 bases, with 9 bases left in between. The CDR3 reads CAISEHELQPQHF. CDR3 nucleotide sequence: TGTGCCATCAGTGAGCACGAGTTGCAGCCCCAGCATTTT.

The chain recombines TRBV19 with TRBJ2-1; D is unresolved. Trimming shortened V by 6 bases and J by 6 bases, and 12 bases separated the two germline ends. The CDR3 contains 13 residues. From germline, CDR1 is LNHDA and CDR2 SQIVND (reference sequence). The CDR3 spells CASSPGFINEQFF. The CDR3, as DNA: TGTGCCAGTAGCCCCGGATTCATCAATGAGCAGTTCTTC.

This clonotype was seen ten or more times. This rearrangement joins TRBV20-1 to TRBJ1-2; D ambiguous. CDR1 DFQATT and CDR2 SNEGSKA come from the germline V gene (reference sequence). Trimming left V 3 bases short and J 0 bases short, with 17 bases between. CDR3 length: 16 residues. Here the CDR3 DNA reads TGCAGTGCTAGGAAGGGAACTACAGTACCTAACTATGGCTACACCTTC. This codes for CSARKGTTVPNYGYTF.

Written as DNA, the CDR3 is TGCGCCAGCAGCCAAGTCCCGGGGAGGGTCGGGACAGATACGCAGTATTTT. Residues: CASSQVPGRVGTDTQYF. The chain has TRBV4-1 and TRBJ2-3, with 7 bases lining up with TRBD2. J was trimmed by 3 bases and V by 1 base; bases with no gene match: 10. The germline CDR1 and CDR2 sequences are MGHRA and YSYEKL. The CDR3 covers 17 residues.

The count of this clonotype is one. With a much larger clone just one base away, this may be a read error. The chain has TRBV19 and TRBJ2-5; D unclear. Germline V gene lookup returns CDR1 LNHDA and CDR2 SQIVND (reference sequence). The CDR3 contains 13 residues. CDR3 bases: TGTGCCAATAGTCTGTCATATCAAGAGACCCAGTACTTC. This sequence encodes CANSLSYQETQYF. Looking up the rest from reference TRBV19 and TRBJ2-5 gives the full variable domain: DGGITQSPKYLFRKEGQNVTLSCEQNLNHDAMYWYRQDPGQGLRLIYYSQIVNDFQKGDIAEGYSVSREKKESFPLTVTSAQKNPTAFYLCANSLSYQETQYFGPGTRLLVL.

Notes on this clonotype: Its ends do not fully match the called genes, so a read error is possible. The chain is built from TRBV5-1 and TRBJ2-7; TRBD1 might be the D (6 bases). Per the germline V gene, CDR1 is SGHRS and CDR2 is YFSETQ. This CDR3 is 15 amino acids long. The CDR3, as DNA: TGCGTCAGCTGCCTAACCCCAGGGGCCGACAATGAGCAGTACTTC. Translation gives CVSCLTPGADNEQYF.